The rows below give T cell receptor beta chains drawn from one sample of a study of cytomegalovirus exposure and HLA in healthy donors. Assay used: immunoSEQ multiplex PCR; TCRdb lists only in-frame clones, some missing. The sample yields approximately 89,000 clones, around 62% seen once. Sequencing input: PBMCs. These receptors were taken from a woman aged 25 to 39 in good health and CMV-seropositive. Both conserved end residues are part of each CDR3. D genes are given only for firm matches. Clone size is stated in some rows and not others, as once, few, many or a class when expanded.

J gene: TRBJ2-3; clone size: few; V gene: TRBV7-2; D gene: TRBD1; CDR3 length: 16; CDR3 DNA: TGTGCCAGCAGCCTCATGACAGGGGTTGGTACAGATACGCAGTATTTT; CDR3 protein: CASSLMTGVGTDTQYF
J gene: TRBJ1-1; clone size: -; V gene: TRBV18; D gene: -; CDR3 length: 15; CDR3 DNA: TGTGCCAGCTCACCAAATAGCGCGGGGAACACTGAAGCTTTCTTT; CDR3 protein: CASSPNSAGNTEAFF
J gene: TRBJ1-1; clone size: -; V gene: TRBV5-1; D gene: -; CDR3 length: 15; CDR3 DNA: TGCGCCAGCAGCTTGGAATTTAGGGGGAAGACTGAAGCTTTCTTT; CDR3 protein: CASSLEFRGKTEAFF
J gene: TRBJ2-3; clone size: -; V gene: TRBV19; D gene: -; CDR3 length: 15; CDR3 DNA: TGTGCCAGTAGTATGGAGGGGAGGCTCTCAGATACGCAGTATTTT; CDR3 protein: CASSMEGRLSDTQYF
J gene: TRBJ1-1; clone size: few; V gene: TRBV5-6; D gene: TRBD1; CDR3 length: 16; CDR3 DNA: TGTGCCAGCAACCCAAAGACGTGGACAGGGGACACTGAAGCTTTCTTT; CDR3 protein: CASNPKTWTGDTEAFF
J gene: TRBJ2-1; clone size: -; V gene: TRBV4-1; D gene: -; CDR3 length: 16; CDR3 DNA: TGCGCCAGCAGCCCATTCGAGGACAGTTCCTACAATGAGCAGTTCTTC; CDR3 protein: CASSPFEDSSYNEQFF
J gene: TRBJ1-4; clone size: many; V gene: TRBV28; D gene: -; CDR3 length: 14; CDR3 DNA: TGTGCCAGCAGTTCCCATGGCGGGGAAGAAAAACTGTTTTTT; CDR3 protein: CASSSHGGEEKLFF
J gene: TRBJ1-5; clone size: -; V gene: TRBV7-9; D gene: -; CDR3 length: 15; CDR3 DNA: TGTTCCAGCAGCTCGACAGCATATAGCAATCAGCCCCAGCATTTT; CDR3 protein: CSSSSTAYSNQPQHF
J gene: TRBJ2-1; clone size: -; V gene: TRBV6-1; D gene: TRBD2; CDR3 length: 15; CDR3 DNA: TGTGCCAGCAGTGAAGCGGCGGGACTAGTTGATGAGCAGTTCTTC; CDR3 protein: CASSEAAGLVDEQFF
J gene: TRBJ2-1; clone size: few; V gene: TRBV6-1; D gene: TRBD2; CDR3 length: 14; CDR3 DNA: TGTGCCAGCACCCAGCGGGGGAGATACAATGAGCAGTTCTTC; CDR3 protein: CASTQRGRYNEQFF
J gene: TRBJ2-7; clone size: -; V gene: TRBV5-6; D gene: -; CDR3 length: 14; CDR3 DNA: TGTGCCAGCAGCCTGGGAGGTCAGGGGTCTGAAAATCAATTC; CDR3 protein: CASSLGGQGSENQF
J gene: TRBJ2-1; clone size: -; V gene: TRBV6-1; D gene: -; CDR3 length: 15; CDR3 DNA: TGTGCCAGCAGTAAACAGGGAGTATCCAACAATGAGCAGTTCTTC; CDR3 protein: CASSKQGVSNNEQFF
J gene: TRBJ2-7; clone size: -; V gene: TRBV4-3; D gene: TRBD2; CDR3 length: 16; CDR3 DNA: TGCGCCAGCAGCCAAACCATTGGACTAGCGGAATACGAGCAGTACTTC; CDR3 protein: CASSQTIGLAEYEQYF
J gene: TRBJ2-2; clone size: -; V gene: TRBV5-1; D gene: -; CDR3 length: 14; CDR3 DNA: TGCGCCAGCGGGCCCCAGACAGGTTCCGGGGAGCTGTTTTTT; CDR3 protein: CASGPQTGSGELFF
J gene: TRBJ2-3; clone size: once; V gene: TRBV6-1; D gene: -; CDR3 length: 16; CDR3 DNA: TGTGCCAGCAGTGAAGCTACTAGATCTAGCACAGATACGCAGTATTTT; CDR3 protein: CASSEATRSSTDTQYF
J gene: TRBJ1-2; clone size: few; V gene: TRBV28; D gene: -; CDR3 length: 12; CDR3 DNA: TGTGCCAGCGGCTTTCTCCCCTATGGCTACACCTTC; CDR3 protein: CASGFLPYGYTF
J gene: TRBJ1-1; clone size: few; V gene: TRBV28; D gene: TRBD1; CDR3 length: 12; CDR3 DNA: TGTGCCAGCAGTTATACAGGGGCTGAAGCTTTCTTT; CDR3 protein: CASSYTGAEAFF
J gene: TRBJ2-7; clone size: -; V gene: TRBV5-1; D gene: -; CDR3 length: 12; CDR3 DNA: TGCGCCAGCAGCTCACAGGACTACGAGCAGTACTTC; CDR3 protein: CASSSQDYEQYF
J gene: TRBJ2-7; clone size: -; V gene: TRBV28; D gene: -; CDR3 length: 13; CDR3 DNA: TGTGCCAGCAGTTTGGGGGGACCCTACGAGCAGTACTTC; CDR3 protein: CASSLGGPYEQYF
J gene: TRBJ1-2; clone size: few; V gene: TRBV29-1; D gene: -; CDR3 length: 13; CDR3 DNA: TGCAGCGTTGAAGATGACAGCAGAGGTGGCTACACCTTC; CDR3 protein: CSVEDDSRGGYTF
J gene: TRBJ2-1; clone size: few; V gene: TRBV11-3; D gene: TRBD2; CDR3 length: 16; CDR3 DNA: TGTGCCAGCAGCCCCGGGGGGGTCCGTAGCTACAATGAGCAGTTCTTC; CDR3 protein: CASSPGGVRSYNEQFF
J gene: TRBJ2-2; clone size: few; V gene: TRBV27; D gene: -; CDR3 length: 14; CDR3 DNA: TGTGCCAGTAAATTGGGGGGGAACACCGGGGAGCTGTTTTTT; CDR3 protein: CASKLGGNTGELFF
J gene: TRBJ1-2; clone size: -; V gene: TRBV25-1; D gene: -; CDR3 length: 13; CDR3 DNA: TGTGCCAGCAGTGACCGACAGGAGGATGGCTACCCCTTC; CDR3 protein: CASSDRQEDGYPF
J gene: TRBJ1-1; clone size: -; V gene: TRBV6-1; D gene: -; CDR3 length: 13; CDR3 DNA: TGTGCCAGCCTATCCGCAGGTACTGGTGAAGCTTTCTTT; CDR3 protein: CASLSAGTGEAFF
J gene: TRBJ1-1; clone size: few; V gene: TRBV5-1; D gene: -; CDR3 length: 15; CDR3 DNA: TGCGCCAGCAGCAAAATTCGGGGGGCTGGTACTGAAGCTTTCTTT; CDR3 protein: CASSKIRGAGTEAFF
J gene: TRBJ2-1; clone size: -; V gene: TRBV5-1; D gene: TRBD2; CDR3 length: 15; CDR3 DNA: TGCGCCAGCAGCCTAGCGGGGGGCAACTACAATGAGCAGTTCTTC; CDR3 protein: CASSLAGGNYNEQFF
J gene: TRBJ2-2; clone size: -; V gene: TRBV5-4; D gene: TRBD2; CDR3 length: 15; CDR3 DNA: TGTGCCAGCAGCTTCGCGGGGGGGAACACCGGGGAGCTGTTTTTT; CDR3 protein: CASSFAGGNTGELFF
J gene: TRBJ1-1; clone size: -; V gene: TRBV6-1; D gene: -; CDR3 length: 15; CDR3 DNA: TGTGCCAGCAGTGAAGATAGGGGCTGGGGCACTGAAGCTTTCTTT; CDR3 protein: CASSEDRGWGTEAFF
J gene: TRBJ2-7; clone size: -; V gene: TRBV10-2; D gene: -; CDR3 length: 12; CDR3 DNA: TGCGCCAGCAGTGAATTCCCGTACGAGCAGTACTTC; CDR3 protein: CASSEFPYEQYF
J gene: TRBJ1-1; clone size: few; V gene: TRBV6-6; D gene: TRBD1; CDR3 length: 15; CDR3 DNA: TGTGCCAGCAGTTACTCGACAGGGGAACGGAGTGAAGCTTTCTTT; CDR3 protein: CASSYSTGERSEAFF
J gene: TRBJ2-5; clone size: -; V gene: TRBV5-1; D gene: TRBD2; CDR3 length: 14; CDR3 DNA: TGCGCCAGCAGACAACCGGGACTAAGAGAGACCCAGTACTTC; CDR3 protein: CASRQPGLRETQYF
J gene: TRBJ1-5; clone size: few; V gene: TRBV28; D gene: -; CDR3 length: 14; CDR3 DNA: TGTGCCAGCAGTTTCGGTTCGGGTTATCAGCCCCAGCATTTT; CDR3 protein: CASSFGSGYQPQHF
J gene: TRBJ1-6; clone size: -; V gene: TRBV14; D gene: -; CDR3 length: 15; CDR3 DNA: TGTGCCAGCAGCCAAGGTTCAGTTTATAATTCACCCCTCCACTTT; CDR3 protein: CASSQGSVYNSPLHF
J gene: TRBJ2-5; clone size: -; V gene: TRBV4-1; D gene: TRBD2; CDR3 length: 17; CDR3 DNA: TGCGCCAGCAGCCAGCTAGCCCCCGGGACTAGCGAAGAGACCCAGTACTTC; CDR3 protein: CASSQLAPGTSEETQYF
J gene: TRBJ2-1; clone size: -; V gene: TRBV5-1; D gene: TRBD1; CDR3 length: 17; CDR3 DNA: TGCGCCAGCAGCTTGGGGACCGGGACAGGGGTTGACAATGAGCAGTTCTTC; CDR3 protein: CASSLGTGTGVDNEQFF
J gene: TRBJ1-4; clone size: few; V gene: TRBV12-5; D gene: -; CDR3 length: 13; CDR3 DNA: TGTGCTAGTAAACAGGGCTTGGATGAAAAACTGTTTTTT; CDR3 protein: CASKQGLDEKLFF
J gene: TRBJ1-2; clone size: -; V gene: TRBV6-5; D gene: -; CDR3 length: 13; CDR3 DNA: TGTGCCAGCAGTCAGACAGCTAACTATGGCTACCCCTTC; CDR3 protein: CASSQTANYGYPF
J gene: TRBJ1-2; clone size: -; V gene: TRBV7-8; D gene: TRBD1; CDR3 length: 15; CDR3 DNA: TGTGCCAGCTCCCCTCAGGGGACAGGGAGTTATGGCTACACCTTC; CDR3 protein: CASSPQGTGSYGYTF
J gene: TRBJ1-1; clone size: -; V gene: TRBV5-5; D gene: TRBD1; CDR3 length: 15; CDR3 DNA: TGTGCCAGCAGCATAGTTTGGACAGGGGGCTTTGAAGCTTTCTTT; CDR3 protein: CASSIVWTGGFEAFF
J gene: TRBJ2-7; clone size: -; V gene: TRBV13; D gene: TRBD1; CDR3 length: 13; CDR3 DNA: TGTGCCAGCAGCAGGGGGCAGGTGAACGAGCAGTACTTC; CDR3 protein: CASSRGQVNEQYF
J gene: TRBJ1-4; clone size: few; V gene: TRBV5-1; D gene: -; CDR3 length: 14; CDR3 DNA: TGCGCCAGCAGCTCGACTGCAACTAATGAAAAACTGTTTTTT; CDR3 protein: CASSSTATNEKLFF
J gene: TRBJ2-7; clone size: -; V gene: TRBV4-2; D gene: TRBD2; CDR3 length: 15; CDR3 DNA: TGTGCCAGCAGCCAAGAAGTAGCGGGGGTCTCGGAGCAGTACTTC; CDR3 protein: CASSQEVAGVSEQYF
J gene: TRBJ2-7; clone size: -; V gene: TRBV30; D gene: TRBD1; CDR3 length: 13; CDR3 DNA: TGTGCCTGGACGGGACAGCTTAAAGGGGAGCAGTACTTC; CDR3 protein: CAWTGQLKGEQYF
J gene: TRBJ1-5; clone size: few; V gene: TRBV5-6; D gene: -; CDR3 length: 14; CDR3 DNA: TGTGCCAGCAGCTACGGACAGTTAAATCAGCCCCAGCATTTT; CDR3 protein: CASSYGQLNQPQHF
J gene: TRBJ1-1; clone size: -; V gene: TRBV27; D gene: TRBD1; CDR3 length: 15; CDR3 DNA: TGTGCCAGCAGTTTGTCCACAGGGGTTGGCACTGAAGCTTTCTTT; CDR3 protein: CASSLSTGVGTEAFF
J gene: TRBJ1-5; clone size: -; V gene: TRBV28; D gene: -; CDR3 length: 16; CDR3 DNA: TGTGCCAGCATCACTTGGGGGGGGAATCCCAATCAGCCCCAGCATTTT; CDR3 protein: CASITWGGNPNQPQHF
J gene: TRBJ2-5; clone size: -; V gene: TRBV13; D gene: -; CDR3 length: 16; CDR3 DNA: TGTGCCAGCAGCTTCCTACGACGGGTAGTAGAGGAGACCCAGTACTTC; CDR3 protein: CASSFLRRVVEETQYF
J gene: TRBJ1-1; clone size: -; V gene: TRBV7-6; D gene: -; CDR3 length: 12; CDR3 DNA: TGTGCCAGCAGCCAGAGGATGGGGCAGGCTTTCTTT; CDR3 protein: CASSQRMGQAFF
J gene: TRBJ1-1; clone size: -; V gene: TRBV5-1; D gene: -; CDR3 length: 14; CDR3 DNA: TGCGCCAGCAGCTTGGTTCCAGGGGACACTGAAGCTTTCTTT; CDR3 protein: CASSLVPGDTEAFF
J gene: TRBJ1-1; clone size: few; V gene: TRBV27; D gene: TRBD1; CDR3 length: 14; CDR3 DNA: TGTGCCAGCGCCGGGACAGGCATGAACACTGAAGCTTTCTTT; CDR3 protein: CASAGTGMNTEAFF
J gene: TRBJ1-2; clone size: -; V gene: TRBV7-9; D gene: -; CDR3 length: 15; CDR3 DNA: TGTGCCAGCAGCTTCAGCACTGGGGGCGACTATGGCTACACCTTC; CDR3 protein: CASSFSTGGDYGYTF
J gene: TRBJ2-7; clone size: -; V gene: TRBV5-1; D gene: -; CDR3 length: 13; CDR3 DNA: TGCGCCAGCAGCGGAACGAGGACCTACGAGCAGTACTTC; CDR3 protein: CASSGTRTYEQYF
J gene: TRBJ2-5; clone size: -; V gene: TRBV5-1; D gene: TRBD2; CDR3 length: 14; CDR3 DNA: TGCGCCAGCAGCGGCGGGGGGGTTGAAGAGACCCAGTACTTC; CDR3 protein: CASSGGGVEETQYF
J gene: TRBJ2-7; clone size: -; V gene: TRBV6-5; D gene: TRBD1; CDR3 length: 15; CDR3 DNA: TGTGCCAGCCACCCCTTACAGGGGGTTACCTACGAGCAGTACTTC; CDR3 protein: CASHPLQGVTYEQYF
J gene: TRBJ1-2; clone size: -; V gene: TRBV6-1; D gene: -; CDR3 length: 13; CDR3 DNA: TGTGCCAGCAGTGAATGGGCCAGCTATGGCTACACCTTC; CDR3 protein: CASSEWASYGYTF
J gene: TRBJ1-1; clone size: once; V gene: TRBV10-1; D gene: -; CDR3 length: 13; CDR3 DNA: TGCGCCAGCAGTCTACGAATGAACACTGAAGCTTTCTTT; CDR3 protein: CASSLRMNTEAFF
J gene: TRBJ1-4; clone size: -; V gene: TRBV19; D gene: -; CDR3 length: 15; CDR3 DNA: TGTGCCAGTAGTATTCCGGGGAGAGGCATTGAAAAACTGTTTTTT; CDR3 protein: CASSIPGRGIEKLFF
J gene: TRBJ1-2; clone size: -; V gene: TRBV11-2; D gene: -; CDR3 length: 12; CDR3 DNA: TGTGCCACCCACAGGTTGTCTACGGGCTACACCTTC; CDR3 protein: CATHRLSTGYTF
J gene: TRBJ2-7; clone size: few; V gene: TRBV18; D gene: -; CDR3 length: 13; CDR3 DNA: TGTGCCAGCTCACCCCAGGGGTACTACGAGCAGTACTTC; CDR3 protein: CASSPQGYYEQYF